The 25 T cell receptor beta chains reported below all come from one sample, sequenced in a study of tumor-infiltrating lymphocytes in primary liver carcinoma. TCR beta cDNA was prepared out of roughly 0.5 ug total RNA by means of a constant-region primer. Employing slightly modified ARM-PCR, three nested multiplex PCR rounds were run, and these gave rise to the TCR beta libraries. Primers for the first two PCR rounds were TRBV1-TRBV30 forward primers and a C-beta reverse primer (roughly 10 cycles per round). In TCRdb, the multiplex PCR reads were re-called with MiXCR into one record per CDR3 protein. The data contain 80,000 or so distinct CDR3 sequences, about two thirds of them singletons. Co-extraction of both nucleic acids (RNA and DNA) used about 19-33 mg of unsorted bulk tissue. Sequencing was done on a sample of liver tumor tissue from sampling region 4. Subset specified: tumor region T4, right-lateral pole. All receptors derive from a woman aged 55-75 years with primary liver carcinoma and hepatitis B virus infection.

As for this clonotype: Lacking the conserved final phenylalanine or tryptophan, this CDR3 likely reflects a read error. The chain is built from TRBV12-3 or TRBV12-4 and TRBJ2-1; 9 positions agree with TRBD2. This CDR3 spans 16 amino acids. V dropped 7 bases and J dropped 5; count of bases not matched to a gene: 12. Written as DNA, the CDR3 is TGTGCCAGCAATTTTTCAGTGACTAGCGGAGACAATGAGCAGTTCTTA. Translating it yields CASNFSVTSGDNEQFL.

This clonotype was observed many times. V gene TRBV6-6 combines with J gene TRBJ1-6; D remains unclear. The germline gives CDR1 MNHNY, CDR2 SVGAGI (reference sequence). This CDR3 contains 14 residues. Trimming shortened V by 4 bases and J by 10 bases, and 14 bases separated the two germline ends. DNA of the CDR3: TGTGCCAGCAGTTTGGACGGTTCAAGGTCACCCCTCCACTTT. Amino acids: CASSLDGSRSPLHF.

Points on this clonotype: This may stem from a read error, because a much larger clone lies one nucleotide away. The chain joins TRBV29-1 to TRBJ2-1; TRBD2 aligns across 7 bases. Germline V gene data show CDR1 as SQVTM and CDR2 as ANQGSEA. The CDR3 is made up of 14 amino acids. The CDR3 sequence is CSGKRGSSYKEQFF. Here the CDR3 DNA reads TGCAGCGGCAAGCGGGGCAGCTCCTACAAAGAGCAGTTCTTC.

Regarding this clonotype: Without the conserved terminal phenylalanine or tryptophan, this CDR3 likely stems from a read error. The V and J genes are TRBV5-1 and TRBJ2-2; 9 bases fit TRBD1. Germline assignment: CDR1 SGHRS and CDR2 YFSETQ. V lost 8 bases, J lost 5 bases, and 13 bases stayed unmatched. The CDR3 contains 16 residues. CDR3 nucleotides: TGCGCCAGTAGCGCCGGGACAGGGATATGGACCGGGGAGCTGTTTTCT. Translation gives CASSAGTGIWTGELFS.

As concerns this clonotype: One base away lies a much larger clone, so this may be a sequencing read error. The rearrangement joins TRBV5-1 to TRBJ2-4, with D unclear. With 2 bases removed from V and 1 base from J, the gap between germline ends came to 16 bases. The CDR3 sequence is 17 residues long. Germline V CDR1 and CDR2: SGHRS, YFSETQ. CDR3 amino acids: CASSLSTSNAAKNIQYF. The CDR3 DNA is TGCGCCAGCAGCTTATCTACAAGTAATGCGGCCAAAAACATTCAGTACTTC.

This clonotype was recorded many times. The genes are TRBV7-8 and TRBJ2-3; 9 nucleotides align to TRBD1. The CDR3 spans 14 residues. V shed 8 bases and J 7 bases; nucleotides not matched to a gene: 10. The germline CDR1 and CDR2 sequences are SGHVS and FQNEAQ. Here the CDR3 reads CASGQRQGDNTQYF. In DNA, the CDR3 is TGTGCCAGCGGCCAGAGACAGGGGGACAATACGCAGTATTTT.

The chain joins TRBV6-1 to TRBJ1-2, with D unresolved. V lost 3 bases to trimming and J lost 12 bases, with 20 bases between them. The CDR3 consists of 14 residues. CDR1 and CDR2 from the germline V gene are MNHNS and SASEGT. CDR3 residues: CASSDGSEHYSHTF. The CDR3 DNA sequence: TGTGCCAGCAGTGATGGTTCCGAGCACTATAGCCACACCTTC.

In its sample, this clonotype was seen many times. The chain combines TRBV5-6 with TRBJ2-7, with D maybe TRBD2 (6 bases). Trimming removed 1 base from V and 0 bases from J, with 11 bases in between. This CDR3 region has 15 residues. The V gene's germline CDR1 is SGHDT and CDR2 YYEEEE. The DNA for the CDR3 is TGTGCCAGCAGCTTGTTCGCGGACTACTCCTACGAGCAGTACTTC. As protein: CASSLFADYSYEQYF.

On this clonotype itself: Since no conserved phenylalanine or tryptophan closes the CDR3, a read error is the likely cause. This rearrangement joins TRBV6-5 to TRBJ2-7; TRBD2 aligns across 7 bases. V trimming: 8 bases; J trimming: 0 bases; junction bases outside the gene matches: 13. This CDR3 contains 16 residues. Germline CDR1 reads MNHEY; CDR2 reads SVGAGI. The CDR3 DNA reads TGTGCCAGCGGAAGACTCATAGCGGGTGGCTCCTACGAGCAGTACCTC. The encoded protein is CASGRLIAGGSYEQYL.

This clonotype was observed at least ten times. The chain links TRBV30 to TRBJ2-3, with 7 bases aligning to TRBD2. The germline gives CDR1 GTSNPN, CDR2 SVGIG (reference sequence). J was trimmed by 4 bases and V by 3 bases; bases with no gene match: 7. This CDR3 comprises 14 residues. DNA for the CDR3: TGTGCCTGGAGCGGGGGGACTTCGGCAGATACGCAGTATTTT. Residues: CAWSGGTSADTQYF.

About this clonotype: The junction departs from the called germline gene at one end, perhaps through a read error. CDR3 DNA sequence: TGTGCCAGCAACTCTCACCTGAGACAGATTTACGAGCTGTACTTC. Translation gives CASNSHLRQIYELYF. The chain carries TRBV11-2 and TRBJ2-7, with D possibly being TRBD1 (5 bases). CDR1 and CDR2 from the germline V gene are SGHAT and FQNNGV. The CDR3 contains 15 residues. Drawing the rest from reference TRBV11-2 and TRBJ2-7, the complete variable domain is EAGVAQSPRYKIIEKRQSVAFWCNPISGHATLYWYQQILGQGPKLLIQFQNNGVVDDSQLPKDRFSAERLKGVDSTLKIQPAKLEDSAVYLCASNSHLRQIYELYFGPGTRLTVT.

This clonotype has ten or more counts. The V and J genes are TRBV12-3 or TRBV12-4 and TRBJ1-1; TRBD1 agrees at 12 bases. The CDR3 runs 15 residues. The V segment lost 5 bases and the J segment 4 bases; nucleotides outside the gene matches: 5. CDR3 DNA: TGTGCCAGCAGTCTCGGGACAGGGGGCGTCACTGAAGCTTTCTTT. This encodes CASSLGTGGVTEAFF.

A remark on this clonotype: Lacking the conserved final phenylalanine or tryptophan, this CDR3 likely reflects a read error. This sequence joins TRBV29-1 and TRBJ2-5; weak D call: TRBD2 (5 bases). Germline-derived CDR1 and CDR2 are SQVTM and ANQGSEA. The CDR3 extends over 11 amino acids. The CDR3 DNA reads TGCAGCGTTGGGGTACTAGAGGCCCAGTACTTA. Protein product: CSVGVLEAQYL.

This clonotype was seen ten or more times. The chain links TRBV6-4 to TRBJ2-3, with TRBD1 matching 9 bases. Germline CDR1 and CDR2: MRHNA and SNTAGT. This CDR3 is built from 15 residues. V lost 5 bases to trimming and J lost 6 bases; unmatched junction nucleotides: 9. The CDR3 protein is CASSRRTGESDTQYF. DNA of the CDR3: TGTGCCAGCAGTCGACGGACAGGGGAGAGTGATACGCAGTATTTT.

Notes on this clonotype: This may come from a read error, since a much larger clone is one base off. The chain recombines TRBV5-1 with TRBJ2-3; D is possibly TRBD2 (6 bases). Germline CDR1 reads SGHRS; CDR2 reads YFSETQ. The CDR3 is 16 amino acids. The CDR3 loop is CASRYHRGTSIDTQYF. CDR3 coding DNA: TGCGCCAGCAGATACCACCGCGGTACTAGCATAGATACGCAGTATTTT.

With regard to this clonotype: Germline is not matched at one junction end, which may reflect a read error. The V and J genes are TRBV6-5 and TRBJ2-2, with a possible D match to TRBD2 (7 bases). The germline CDR1 and CDR2 sequences are MNHEY and SVGAGI. The CDR3 extends over 19 amino acids. CDR3 loop: CASGPSPTGVGTNVGELLF. The DNA of the CDR3 is TGTGCCAGCGGCCCCTCCCCGACAGGTGTCGGGACTAACGTCGGGGAGCTGTTGTTT.

Points on this clonotype: The junction departs from the called germline gene at one end, perhaps through a read error. V and J are TRBV10-3 and TRBJ2-3; D uncertain. Germline CDR1 is ENHRY and CDR2 is SYGVKD. CDR3 size: 11 residues. The DNA for the CDR3 is TGCGACATCAGTGCATCAGATACGCAGTATTTT. Translated, it gives CDISASDTQYF.

The chain has TRBV19 and TRBJ2-3; 7 nucleotides line up with TRBD1. Germline V lookup: CDR1 LNHDA, CDR2 SQIVND (reference sequence). The V gene end was trimmed by 3 bases and the J gene end by 2 bases; junction bases not matched to a gene: 5. This CDR3 is 15 amino acids long. The DNA of the CDR3 is TGTGCCAGTAGTATTGGGACAGCCACCACAGATACGCAGTATTTT. Protein sequence: CASSIGTATTDTQYF.

This clonotype has ten or more counts. This sequence joins TRBV4-1 and TRBJ1-3; 7 bases agree with TRBD1. This CDR3 is built from 16 residues. Germline V lookup: CDR1 MGHRA, CDR2 YSYEKL. The ends lost 0 bases at V and 2 bases at J; junction bases unmatched: 4. This chain's CDR3 is CASSQEDRNTGNTIYF. The CDR3, as DNA: TGCGCCAGCAGCCAAGAGGACAGGAATACTGGAAACACCATATATTTT.

This clonotype was observed a few times. The gene calls are TRBV4-3 and TRBJ2-7; D remains unclear. The germline V and J ends were trimmed by 4 bases and 7 bases, with 14 bases remaining between them. CDR1 and CDR2 from the germline V gene are LGHNA and YSLEER. The CDR3 is 13 residues long. This CDR3 is CASSPRLLEEQYF. Written as DNA, the CDR3 is TGCGCCAGCAGCCCGCGCCTTCTCGAGGAGCAGTACTTC.

Turning to this clonotype: The junction departs from germline at one end; a sequencing error may be responsible. The V call is TRBV6-1, the J call TRBJ1-5; D is uncertain. Germline-derived CDR1 and CDR2 are MNHNS and SASEGT. The CDR3 runs 15 residues. This CDR3 reads CASSNDGGSSQPQHF. DNA of the CDR3: TGTGCCAGCAGTAACGACGGAGGGAGCAGTCAGCCCCAGCATTTT.

Notes on this clonotype: Germline and junction disagree at one end, which may indicate a read error. The J gene is TRBJ2-7, the V gene TRBV7-8, with D perhaps matching TRBD1 or TRBD2 (5 bases each). Germline V gene data show CDR1 as SGHVS and CDR2 as FQNEAQ. The CDR3 contains 15 residues. CDR3 DNA sequence: TGTGCCAGCATCTTAGAACTAACGGGGCACAACGAGCAGTACTTC. As protein: CASILELTGHNEQYF. The whole variable domain, filled in from reference TRBV7-8 and TRBJ2-7, reads GAGVSQSPRYKVAKRGQDVALRCDPISGHVSLFWYQQALGQGPEFLTYFQNEAQLDKSGLPSDRFFAERPEGSVSTLKIQRTQQEDSAVYLCASILELTGHNEQYFGPGTRLTVT.

This clonotype appeared a single time. Mismatch with germline at one junction end may stem from a read error. This chain links TRBV11-2 with TRBJ2-7; 7 nucleotides match TRBD2. CDR1 and CDR2 from the germline V gene are SGHAT and FQNNGV. This CDR3 is built from 15 residues. The CDR3 DNA sequence: TGTACCAGCAGCTTAGACACTGCGGGGGCCTACGAGCAGTACTTC. It specifies CTSSLDTAGAYEQYF.

As for this clonotype: The junction and the germline gene differ at one end; a read error may be behind it. The rearrangement joins TRBV29-1 to TRBJ2-1; a possible D gene is TRBD2 (5 bases). Germline V CDR1 and CDR2: SQVTM, ANQGSEA. This CDR3 comprises 15 residues. CDR3 nucleotides: TGCAGCGTTGCAGGACGTAACGGGAAGAACAATGAGCAATTCTTC. It translates to CSVAGRNGKNNEQFF.

Of note for this clonotype: A clone one base away is much larger, so this may be a read error. The chain combines TRBV5-1 with TRBJ2-5; D not resolved. V was cut by 3 bases and J by 7 bases, with 10 bases left in between. This CDR3 is 12 amino acids long. Germline CDR1 and CDR2: SGHRS and YFSETQ. The CDR3 bases are TGCGCCAGCAGCTCGGGCGGTGGGACCCAGTACTTC. Its translation: CASSSGGGTQYF.